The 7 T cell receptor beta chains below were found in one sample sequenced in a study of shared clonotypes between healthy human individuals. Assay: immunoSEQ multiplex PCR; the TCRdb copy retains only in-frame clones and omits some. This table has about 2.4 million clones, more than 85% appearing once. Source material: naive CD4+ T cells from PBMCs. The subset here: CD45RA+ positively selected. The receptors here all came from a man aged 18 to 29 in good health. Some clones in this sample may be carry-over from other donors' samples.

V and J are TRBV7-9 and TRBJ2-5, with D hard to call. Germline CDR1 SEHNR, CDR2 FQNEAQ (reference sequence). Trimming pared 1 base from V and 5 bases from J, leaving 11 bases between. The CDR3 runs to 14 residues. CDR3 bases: TGTGCCAGCAGCTTAGAGTCCCGGCGGGAGACCCAGTACTTC. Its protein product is CASSLESRRETQYF.

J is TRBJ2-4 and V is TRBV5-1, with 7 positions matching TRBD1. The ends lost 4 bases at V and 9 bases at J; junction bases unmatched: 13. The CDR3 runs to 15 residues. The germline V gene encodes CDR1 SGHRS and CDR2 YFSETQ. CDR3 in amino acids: CASSRGSSRDSIQYF. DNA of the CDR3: TGCGCCAGCAGCAGGGGTTCTAGCAGGGACAGCATTCAGTACTTC.

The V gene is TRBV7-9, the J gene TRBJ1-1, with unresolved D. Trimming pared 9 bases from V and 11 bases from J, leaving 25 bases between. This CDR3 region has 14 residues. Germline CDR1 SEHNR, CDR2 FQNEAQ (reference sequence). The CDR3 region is CARPERRARSTAFF. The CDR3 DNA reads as TGTGCCAGACCGGAGCGGAGAGCACGGTCCACGGCTTTCTTT.

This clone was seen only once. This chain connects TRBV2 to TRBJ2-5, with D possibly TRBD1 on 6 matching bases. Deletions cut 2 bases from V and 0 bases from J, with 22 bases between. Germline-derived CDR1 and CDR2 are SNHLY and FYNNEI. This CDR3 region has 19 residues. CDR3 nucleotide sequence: TGTGCCAGCAGTGAAAGGTTTATAGCGAGACAGGAGGACCAAGAGACCCAGTACTTC. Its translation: CASSERFIARQEDQETQYF. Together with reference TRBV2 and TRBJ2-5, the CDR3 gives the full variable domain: EPEVTQTPSHQVTQMGQEVILRCVPISNHLYFYWYRQILGQKVEFLVSFYNNEISEKSEIFDDQFSVERPDGSNFTLKIRSTKLEDSAMYFCASSERFIARQEDQETQYFGPGTRLLVL.

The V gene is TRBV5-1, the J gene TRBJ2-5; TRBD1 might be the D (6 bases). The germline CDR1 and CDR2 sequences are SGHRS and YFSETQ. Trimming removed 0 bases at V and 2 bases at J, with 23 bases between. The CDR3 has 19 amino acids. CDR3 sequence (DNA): TGCGCCAGCAGCTTGGCCTCTGGGGGCGGCTCCTTCCTTCAAGAGACCCAGTACTTC. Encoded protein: CASSLASGGGSFLQETQYF.

For the CDR3, the DNA is TGTGCCAGCAGGGGGGACAGGGGCCACGAGCAGTACTTC. Protein: CASRGDRGHEQYF. The chain employs TRBV2 and TRBJ2-7; 10 positions agree with TRBD1. This CDR3 region has 13 residues. Looked up from germline, CDR1 is SNHLY and CDR2 is FYNNEI. Trimming removed 6 bases from V and 5 bases from J; junction bases left unmatched: 4.

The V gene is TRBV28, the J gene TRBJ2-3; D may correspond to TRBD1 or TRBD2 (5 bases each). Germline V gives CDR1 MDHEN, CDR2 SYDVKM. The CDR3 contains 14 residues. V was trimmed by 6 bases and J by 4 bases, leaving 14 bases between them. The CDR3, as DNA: TGTGCCAGCAGCCAGACGGGACCACCAGATACGCAGTATTTT. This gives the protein CASSQTGPPDTQYF.